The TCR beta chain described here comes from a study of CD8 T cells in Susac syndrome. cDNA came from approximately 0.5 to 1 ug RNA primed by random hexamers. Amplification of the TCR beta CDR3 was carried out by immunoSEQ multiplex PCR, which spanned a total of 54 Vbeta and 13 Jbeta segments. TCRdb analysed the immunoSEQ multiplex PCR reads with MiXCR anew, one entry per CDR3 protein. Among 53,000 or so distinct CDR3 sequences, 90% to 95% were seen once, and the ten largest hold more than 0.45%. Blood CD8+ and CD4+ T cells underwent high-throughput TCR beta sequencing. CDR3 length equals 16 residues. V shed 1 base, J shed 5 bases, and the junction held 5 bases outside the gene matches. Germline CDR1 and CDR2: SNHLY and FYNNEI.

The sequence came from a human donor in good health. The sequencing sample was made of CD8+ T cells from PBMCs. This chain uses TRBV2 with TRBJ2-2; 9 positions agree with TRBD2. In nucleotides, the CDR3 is TGTGCCAGCAGTGAAGGAGGCGGACTAGCGACCGGGGAGCTGTTTTTT. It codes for CASSEGGGLATGELFF.